The TCR beta chain described here comes from a study of shared clonotypes between healthy human individuals. Findings and limits, study-wide: An effect of sequencing depth on clonotype sharing among donors was expected. A handful of donors showed sharing of approximately 4.7% of naive CD4 clonotypes.

This CDR3 has 15 amino acids. Trimming cost V 5 bases and J 0 bases, with 13 bases left between them. Germline assignment: CDR1 MNHNY and CDR2 SVGAGI (reference sequence). Each subset's genomic DNA was split evenly across several immunoSEQ plates. Here immunoSEQ multiplex PCR was the method, and the copy in TCRdb shows in-frame clones only, minus some. Among more than 2 million clones listed, approximately 94% were seen once. On this clone itself: Its specificity is not known.

The gene calls are TRBV6-6 and TRBJ1-1, with D possibly being TRBD1 (5 bases). The source is a man aged 18 to 30 in good health. The sample consisted of naive CD4+ T cells sorted from blood. Subset indicated: CD45RA+ positively selected. The CDR3 region is CASSGSDTLNTEAFF. CDR3 in DNA: TGTGCCAGCAGTGGCTCGGACACTTTGAACACTGAAGCTTTCTTT.